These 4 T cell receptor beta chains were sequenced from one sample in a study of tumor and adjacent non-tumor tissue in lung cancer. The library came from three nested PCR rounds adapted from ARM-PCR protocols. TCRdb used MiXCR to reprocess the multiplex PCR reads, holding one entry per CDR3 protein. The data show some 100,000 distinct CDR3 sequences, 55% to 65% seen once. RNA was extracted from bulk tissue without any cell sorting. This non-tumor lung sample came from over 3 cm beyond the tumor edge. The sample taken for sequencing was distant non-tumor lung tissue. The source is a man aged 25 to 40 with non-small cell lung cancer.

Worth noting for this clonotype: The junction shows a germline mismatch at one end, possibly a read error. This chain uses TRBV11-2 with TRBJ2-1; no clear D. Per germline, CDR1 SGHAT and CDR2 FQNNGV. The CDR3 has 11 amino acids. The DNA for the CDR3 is TGTGCCAGCAGCCCTCACAATGAGCTGTTCTTC. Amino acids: CASSPHNELFF. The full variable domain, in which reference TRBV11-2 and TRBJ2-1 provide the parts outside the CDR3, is EAGVAQSPRYKIIEKRQSVAFWCNPISGHATLYWYQQILGQGPKLLIQFQNNGVVDDSQLPKDRFSAERLKGVDSTLKIQPAKLEDSAVYLCASSPHNELFFGPGTRLTVL.

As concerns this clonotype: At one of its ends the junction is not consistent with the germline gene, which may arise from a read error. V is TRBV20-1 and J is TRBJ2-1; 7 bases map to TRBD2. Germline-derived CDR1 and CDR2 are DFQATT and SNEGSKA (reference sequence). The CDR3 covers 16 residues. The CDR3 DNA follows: TGCATTGCTGCCACCTCAGGACTAGTGCTTTACAATGAGCAGTTCTTC. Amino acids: CIAATSGLVLYNEQFF.

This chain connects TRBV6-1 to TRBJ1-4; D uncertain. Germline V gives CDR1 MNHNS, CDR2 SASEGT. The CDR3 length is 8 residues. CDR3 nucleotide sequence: TGTGTCTCAAGAAAACTGTTTTTT. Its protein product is CVSRKLFF.

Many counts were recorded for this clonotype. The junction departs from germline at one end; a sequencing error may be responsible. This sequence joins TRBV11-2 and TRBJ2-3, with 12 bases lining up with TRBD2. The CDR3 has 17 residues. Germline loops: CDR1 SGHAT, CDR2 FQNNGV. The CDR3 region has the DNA TGTGCCAGCAGCTTAGCGACTAGCGGGGGAAGCACAGATACGCAGTGTTTT. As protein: CASSLATSGGSTDTQCF.